The 9 T cell receptor beta chains reported below all come from one sample, sequenced in a study of response to subunit inactivated influenza vaccine. TCRdb passed the RT-PCR reads through MiXCR, listing each CDR3 protein once. In the table there are about 480,000 distinct CDR3 sequences, 25% of which are singletons. The sample in question was CD4+ T cells sorted from PBMCs, obtained 4 to 6 days after vaccination. These receptors were taken from a man aged 50 to 60 who received an inactivated influenza vaccine.

This sequence joins TRBV12-3 or TRBV12-4 and TRBJ2-1; 10 nucleotides match TRBD2. V lost 8 bases, J lost 5 bases, and 3 bases stayed unmatched. This CDR3 spans 13 amino acids. The CDR3 coding sequence is TGTGCCAGCCAGCGGGGGGGTAACAATGAGCAGTTCTTC. Protein sequence: CASQRGGNNEQFF.

V usage is TRBV20-1 and J usage is TRBJ2-3, with D unclear. CDR1 is DFQATT and CDR2 is SNEGSKA in the germline V gene (reference sequence). The CDR3 is made up of 13 amino acids. V lost 3 bases and J 5 bases, leaving 12 bases between the germline ends. DNA for the CDR3: TGCAGTGCTAGCGGACCTGGGAAAGATACGCAGTATTTT. Encoded protein: CSASGPGKDTQYF.

This clonotype has more than one count but fewer than ten. The CDR3 loop reads CASRIGRGSNTGELFF. DNA for the CDR3: TGTGCCAGCAGAATAGGACGGGGCTCGAACACCGGGGAGCTGTTTTTT. The chain uses TRBV2 and TRBJ2-2; the D call may be TRBD1 or TRBD2 (5 bases each). Germline lookup yields CDR1 SNHLY and CDR2 FYNNEI. CDR3 length: 16 residues. The V end was cut by 6 bases, the J end by 0 bases, with 14 bases between.

This clonotype was found a few times. The genes are TRBV12-3 or TRBV12-4 and TRBJ2-7, with a tentative D call TRBD2 (5 bases). V was shortened by 4 bases and J by 0 bases, with 13 bases between the two germline ends. The CDR3 is 15 residues long. CDR3 residues: CASSSSGYFSYEQYF. The CDR3, as DNA: TGTGCCAGCAGTTCCTCGGGATACTTCTCCTACGAGCAGTACTTC.

This clonotype was counted only a few times. V and J are TRBV20-1 and TRBJ2-1; D may be TRBD1 or TRBD2 (5 bases each). V was cut by 5 bases and J by 4 bases, with 18 bases left in between. The CDR3 sequence is 15 residues long. Per germline, CDR1 DFQATT and CDR2 SNEGSKA (reference sequence). CDR3 DNA sequence: TGCAGTGCTCCCCCGGGACCGAAATTTTACAATGAGCAGTTCTTC. It codes for CSAPPGPKFYNEQFF.

This clonotype was picked up a small number of times. The chain joins TRBV20-1 to TRBJ2-1; no clear D. Trimming removed 4 bases from V and 13 bases from J, with 17 bases in between. The germline gives CDR1 DFQATT, CDR2 SNEGSKA (reference sequence). The CDR3 is made up of 12 amino acids. The CDR3 nucleotides read TGCAGTGCTACCTCCCCGGAAAGGCCTCAGTTCTTC. This codes for CSATSPERPQFF.

V usage is TRBV4-3 and J usage is TRBJ1-5; D is perhaps TRBD1 (5 bases). Per the germline V gene, CDR1 is LGHNA and CDR2 is YSLEER. The ends were cut back, 0 bases at V and 11 bases at J, with 23 bases in the middle. This CDR3 contains 17 residues. CDR3 nucleotides: TGCGCCAGCAGCCAAGATTTCTTCTGGGGGGAAGAGGAAGCCCAGCATTTT. Protein sequence: CASSQDFFWGEEEAQHF.

V gene TRBV20-1 combines with J gene TRBJ2-1, with D possibly matching TRBD2 (6 bases). CDR3 length: 16 amino acids. Trimming took 0 bases from V and 0 from J, leaving 12 bases between them. Per germline, CDR1 DFQATT and CDR2 SNEGSKA (reference sequence). CDR3 protein: CSARDPGGGSYNEQFF. CDR3 DNA: TGCAGTGCTAGAGATCCTGGGGGAGGCTCCTACAATGAGCAGTTCTTC.

This chain links TRBV27 with TRBJ2-5; D is uncertain. CDR3 length equals 15 residues. Trimming took 4 bases from V and 5 from J, leaving 17 bases between them. The germline CDR1 and CDR2 sequences are MNHEY and SMNVEV (reference sequence). Here the CDR3 reads CASSSEISSTETQYF. CDR3 in DNA: TGTGCCAGCAGTTCCGAAATTTCTTCAACGGAGACCCAGTACTTC.